Presented here are 9 T cell receptor beta chains from one specimen sequenced in a study of blood T cells in healthy people across ages. Sample-barcoded 5' priming and a J-beta primer mix drove a second PCR of roughly 7 to 11 cycles. TCRdb reprocessed the 5' RACE reads with MiXCR, giving one entry per CDR3 protein. The repertoire consists of about 2 million distinct CDR3 sequences, with around 50% occurring once and the leading ten covering less than 2.5%. Sequencing input: blood. The origin of the receptors is a woman between 40 and 50 years old in good health.

The J gene is TRBJ2-5, the V gene TRBV9; a weak D match, TRBD1 (6 bases). The CDR3 sequence is 13 residues long. Per the germline V gene, CDR1 is SGDLS and CDR2 is YYNGEE. The V gene lost 3 bases and the J gene lost 7 bases, with 13 bases spanning the gap. Here the CDR3 reads CASSADPGATQYF. For the CDR3, the DNA is TGTGCCAGCAGCGCAGATCCAGGGGCGACCCAGTACTTC.

The table lists this clonotype with a few counts. The chain has TRBV12-3 or TRBV12-4 and TRBJ2-5, with D maybe TRBD1 (6 bases). V was shortened by 7 bases and J by 5 bases, with 17 bases between the two germline ends. This CDR3 region has 14 residues. CDR3 sequence reads: CASTAGVAQETQYF. CDR3 nucleotides: TGTGCCAGCACAGCAGGGGTCGCGCAGGAGACCCAGTACTTC.

This clonotype has more than one count but fewer than ten. The rearrangement uses TRBV11-2 and TRBJ2-1; 10 bases align to TRBD2. This CDR3 comprises 13 residues. The V and J ends lost 7 bases and 9 bases, in that order; junction bases with no gene match: 6. Looked up from germline, CDR1 is SGHAT and CDR2 is FQNNGV. CDR3 protein: CASTTAGGREQFF. The CDR3, as DNA: TGTGCCAGCACCACAGCGGGGGGGCGTGAGCAGTTCTTC.

The rearrangement links TRBV24-1 to TRBJ1-5; maybe TRBD1 (5 bases). V gave up 2 bases and J gave up 4 bases, with 11 bases separating them. The CDR3 contains 15 residues. Germline V gives CDR1 KGHDR, CDR2 SFDVKD. CDR3 coding DNA: TGTGCCACCAGTGATTCCGACAGAACTAATCAGCCCCAGCATTTT. Its translation: CATSDSDRTNQPQHF.

V is TRBV4-1 and J is TRBJ2-1; 7 bases are shared with TRBD2. CDR1 is MGHRA, CDR2 YSYEKL, per germline. CDR3 length: 19 residues. V shed 4 bases and J 14 bases; nucleotides not matched to a gene: 29. This CDR3 reads CASSPGTTGGATMSKTEFF. In DNA form, the CDR3 reads TGCGCCAGCAGCCCGGGCACCACGGGGGGTGCTACAATGAGCAAAACCGAGTTCTTC.

This clonotype occurred a few times. This rearrangement joins TRBV7-2 to TRBJ2-2, with D perhaps assigned TRBD1 or TRBD2 (6 bases each). Trimming pared 5 bases from V and 6 bases from J, leaving 19 bases between. The length of the CDR3 is 16 residues. Germline loops: CDR1 SGHTA, CDR2 FQGNSA. The CDR3 region is CASSPGGRGFAGELFF. The CDR3 DNA is TGTGCCAGCAGCCCTGGGGGGCGGGGATTCGCCGGGGAGCTGTTTTTT.

This clonotype was seen a handful of times. This chain connects TRBV29-1 to TRBJ1-1; 7 positions match TRBD1. CDR1 and CDR2 from the germline V gene are SQVTM and ANQGSEA. Trimming took 7 bases from V and 1 from J; bases not matched to a gene: 6. The CDR3 runs 13 residues. DNA of the CDR3: TGCAGCGATAGACAGGGAGAGAACACTGAAGCTTTCTTT. Amino acid sequence: CSDRQGENTEAFF.

This clonotype was counted between two and nine times. V is TRBV7-2 and J is TRBJ2-5, with D perhaps TRBD2 (5 bases). V was shortened by 5 bases and J by 0 bases, with 13 bases between the two germline ends. The CDR3 totals 15 residues. CDR1 is SGHTA, CDR2 FQGNSA, per germline. This CDR3 is CASSGRGSDQETQYF. The CDR3, as DNA: TGTGCCAGCAGCGGGAGAGGTAGCGACCAAGAGACCCAGTACTTC. The full variable domain, rest sourced from reference TRBV7-2 and TRBJ2-5, is GAGVSQSPSNKVTEKGKDVELRCDPISGHTALYWYRQSLGQGLEFLIYFQGNSAPDKSGLPSDRFSAERTGGSVSTLTIQRTQQEDSAVYLCASSGRGSDQETQYFGPGTRLLVL.

This clonotype was seen a few times. The V and J genes are TRBV20-1 and TRBJ2-3, with 13 bases lining up with TRBD2. The CDR3 runs 14 residues. Germline V gives CDR1 DFQATT, CDR2 SNEGSKA (reference sequence). V gave up 8 bases and J gave up 8 bases; unmatched junction bases: 10. DNA for the CDR3: TGCAGTTCTTTTTCCGGGACTAGCGGGGCTACGCAGTATTTT. Its protein product is CSSFSGTSGATQYF.